Each of the 5 T cell receptor beta chains below was sequenced from the same sample in a study of OX40 agonist ivuxolimab in advanced cancers. The protocol used for the library was the immunoSEQ multiplex PCR assay. The clones in this table, taken by TCRdb from immuneACCESS, are in-frame only. Not every clone is retained; where verified, under half of the shortfall comes from an unresolved V gene, and the cause of the rest is unknown. This sample is represented by tens of thousands of clones; more than 75% of them were singletons. The ten largest make up 0.37% of the sample. Sample: CD4+ or CD8+ T cells sorted from blood, taken in a trial of the OX40 agonist ivuxolimab. All receptors come from an adult with an advanced solid tumor such as melanoma, head and neck, liver or kidney cancer.

This clone was recorded a few times. V gene TRBV19 combines with J gene TRBJ1-2, with 7 bases fitting TRBD1. CDR1 LNHDA and CDR2 SQIVND come from the germline V gene (reference sequence). V dropped 3 bases and J dropped 7; count of bases not matched to a gene: 5. This CDR3 spans 13 amino acids. The CDR3 loop reads CASSIGTVPGYTF. In DNA, the CDR3 is TGTGCCAGTAGTATTGGGACAGTACCTGGCTACACCTTC.

This clone was seen a single time. The chain carries TRBV13 and TRBJ1-4; no reliable D call. V lost 3 bases and J lost 1, with 9 bases in between. The CDR3 is made up of 15 amino acids. Germline lookup yields CDR1 PRHDT and CDR2 FYEKMQ (reference sequence). The CDR3 nucleotides read TGTGCCAGCAGCTTGGTCGGACGAACTAATGAAAAACTGTTTTTT. Its protein product is CASSLVGRTNEKLFF.

V is TRBV5-1 and J is TRBJ1-2; D possibly corresponds to TRBD1 (5 bases). Germline V gene data show CDR1 as SGHRS and CDR2 as YFSETQ. The CDR3 has 14 amino acids. Trimming pared 3 bases from V and 0 bases from J, leaving 9 bases between. The CDR3 DNA follows: TGCGCCAGCAGCTGGGACGGACCTAACTATGGCTACACCTTC. This sequence encodes CASSWDGPNYGYTF.

Note on this clone: The same CDR3 is also encoded by other DNA sequences in this sample. The chain employs TRBV4-1 and TRBJ1-1; D gene uncertain. The V gene lost 4 bases and the J gene lost 7 bases, with 16 bases spanning the gap. The CDR3 loop spans 14 amino acids. Germline assignment: CDR1 MGHRA and CDR2 YSYEKL. DNA of the CDR3: TGCGCCAGCAGCCCCCTAGAAGGGTCTTATGAAGCTTTCTTT. Translation gives CASSPLEGSYEAFF.

In its sample, this clone was seen a few times. V is TRBV30 and J is TRBJ2-5, with D unclear. From germline, CDR1 is GTSNPN and CDR2 SVGIG (reference sequence). The CDR3 sequence is 10 residues long. Trimming took off 4 bases at V and 4 bases at J, with 4 bases between the two ends. Written as DNA, the CDR3 is TGTGCCTGGAATGGAGAGACCCAGTACTTC. Translated: CAWNGETQYF.